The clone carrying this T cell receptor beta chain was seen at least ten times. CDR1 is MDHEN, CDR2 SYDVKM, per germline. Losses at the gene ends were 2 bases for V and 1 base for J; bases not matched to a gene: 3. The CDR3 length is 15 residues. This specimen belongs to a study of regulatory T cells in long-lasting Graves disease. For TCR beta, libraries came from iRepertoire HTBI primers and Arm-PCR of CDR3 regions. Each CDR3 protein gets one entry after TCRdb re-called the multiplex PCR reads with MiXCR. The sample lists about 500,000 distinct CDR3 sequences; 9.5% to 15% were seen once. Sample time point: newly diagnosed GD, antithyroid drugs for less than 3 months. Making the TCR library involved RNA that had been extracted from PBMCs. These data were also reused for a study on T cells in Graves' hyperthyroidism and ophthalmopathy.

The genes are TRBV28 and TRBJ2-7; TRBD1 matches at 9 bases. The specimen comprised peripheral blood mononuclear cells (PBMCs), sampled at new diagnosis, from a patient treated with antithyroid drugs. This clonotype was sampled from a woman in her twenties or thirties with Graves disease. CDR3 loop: CASSLPGQGSYEQYF. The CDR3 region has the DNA TGTGCCAGCAGTTTACCGGGACAGGGATCCTACGAGCAGTACTTC.